The source of this TCR beta chain is a study of CD8 T cells in ankylosing spondylitis. Whole-study results and caveats: In peripheral blood, disease-linked CD8+ clones occurred at relatively low frequencies.

Concerning this clonotype itself: No antigen is known for it.

MiXCR, run by TCRdb on the 5' RACE reads, gives a single entry per CDR3 protein. The sample consists of 150,000 to 200,000 distinct CDR3 sequences, roughly 12% of them appearing once. CDR3 length: 13 residues. Germline loops: CDR1 DFQATT, CDR2 SNEGSKA (reference sequence). V lost 5 bases and J 2 bases, leaving 11 bases between the germline ends. The V call is TRBV20-1, the J call TRBJ2-3, with D possibly TRBD1 on 5 matching bases. This receptor was identified in a male donor with ankylosing spondylitis or in good health (not recorded which). The source material was blood, either unsorted or a sorted T cell fraction (not recorded which). The CDR3 spells CSALQGYTDTQYF. DNA of the CDR3: TGCAGTGCTCTCCAGGGTTACACAGATACGCAGTATTTT.